This TCR beta chain emerged from a study of breast tumors, draining lymph nodes, adjacent tissues. Axillary draining lymph nodes of breast cancer patients supplied the node samples. Germline lookup yields CDR1 SGHRS and CDR2 YFSETQ. CDR3 length equals 15 residues. With 6 bases removed from V and 1 base from J, the gap between germline ends came to 14 bases. General study findings and limits: The lymph node origin of tumor T cells was framed as consistent with a hypothesis, not demonstrated. Most tumor T cells seemingly derive from lymph node, then expand in tumor. Tumors had less TCR diversity than lymph nodes, more than nontumor tissue.

This clonotype was seen at least ten times. Its antigen is not identified. TCRdb reanalysed the multiplex PCR reads using MiXCR and keeps one entry per CDR3 protein. The table has 270,000 or so distinct CDR3 sequences, around 30% seen once. The source material was axillary lymph node tissue. The chain couples TRBV5-1 to TRBJ2-1; D gene unclear. The TCR originated in a female donor with breast cancer. Some clones in this sample may be carry-over from other donors' samples. CDR3 region: CASNPSVSSYNEQFF. The CDR3 DNA sequence: TGCGCCAGCAATCCATCAGTTTCGTCCTACAATGAGCAGTTCTTC.